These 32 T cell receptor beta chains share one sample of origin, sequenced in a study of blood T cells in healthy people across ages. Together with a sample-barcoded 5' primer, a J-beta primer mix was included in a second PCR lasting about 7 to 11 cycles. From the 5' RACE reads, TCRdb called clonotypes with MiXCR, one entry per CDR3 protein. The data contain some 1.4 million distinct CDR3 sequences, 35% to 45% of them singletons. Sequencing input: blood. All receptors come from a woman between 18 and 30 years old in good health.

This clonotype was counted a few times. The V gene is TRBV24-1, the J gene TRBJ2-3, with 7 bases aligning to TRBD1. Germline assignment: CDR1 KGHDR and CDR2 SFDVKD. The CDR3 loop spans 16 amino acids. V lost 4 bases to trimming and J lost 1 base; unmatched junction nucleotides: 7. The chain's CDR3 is CATSDYRGFGTDTQYF. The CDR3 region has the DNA TGTGCCACCAGTGACTACAGGGGTTTCGGCACAGATACGCAGTATTTT.

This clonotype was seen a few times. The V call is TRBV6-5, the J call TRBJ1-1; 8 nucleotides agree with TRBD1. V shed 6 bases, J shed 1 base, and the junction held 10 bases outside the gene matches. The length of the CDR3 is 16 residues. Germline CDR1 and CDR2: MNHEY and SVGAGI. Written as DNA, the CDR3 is TGTGCCAGCAGAAACCAGGGGGCCAGGAGGAACACTGAAGCTTTCTTT. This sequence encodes CASRNQGARRNTEAFF.

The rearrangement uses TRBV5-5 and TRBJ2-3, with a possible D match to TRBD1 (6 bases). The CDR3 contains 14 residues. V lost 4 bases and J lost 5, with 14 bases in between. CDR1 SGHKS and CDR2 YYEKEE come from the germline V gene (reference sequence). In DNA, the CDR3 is TGTGCCAGCAGCGGGGGCCCCCCGGAAGATACGCAGTATTTT. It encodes CASSGGPPEDTQYF.

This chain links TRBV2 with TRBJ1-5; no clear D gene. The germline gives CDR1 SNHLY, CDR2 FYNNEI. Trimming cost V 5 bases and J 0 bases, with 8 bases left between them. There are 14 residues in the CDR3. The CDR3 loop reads CASSQGYSNQPQHF. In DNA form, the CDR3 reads TGTGCCAGCAGTCAAGGATATAGCAATCAGCCCCAGCATTTT.

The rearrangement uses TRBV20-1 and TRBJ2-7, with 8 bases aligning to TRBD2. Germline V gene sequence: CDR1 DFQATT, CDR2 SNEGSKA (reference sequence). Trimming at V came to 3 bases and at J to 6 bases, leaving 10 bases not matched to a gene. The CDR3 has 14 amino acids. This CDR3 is CSASPGGLGLEQYF. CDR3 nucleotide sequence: TGCAGTGCTAGCCCGGGAGGGCTGGGACTCGAGCAGTACTTC.

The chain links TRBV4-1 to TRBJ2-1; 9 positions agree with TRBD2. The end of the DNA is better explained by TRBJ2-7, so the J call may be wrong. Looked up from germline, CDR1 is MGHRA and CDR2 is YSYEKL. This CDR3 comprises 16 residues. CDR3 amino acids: CASSQDGGLAYNEQYF. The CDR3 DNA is TGCGCCAGCAGCCAAGATGGGGGACTAGCTTACAATGAGCAGTACTTC.

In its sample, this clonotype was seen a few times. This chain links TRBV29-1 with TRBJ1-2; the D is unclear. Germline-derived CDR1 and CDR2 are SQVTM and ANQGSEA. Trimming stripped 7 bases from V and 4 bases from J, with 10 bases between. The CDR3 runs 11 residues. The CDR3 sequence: CSGGPLYGYTF. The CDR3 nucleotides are TGCAGCGGCGGTCCACTCTATGGCTACACCTTC.

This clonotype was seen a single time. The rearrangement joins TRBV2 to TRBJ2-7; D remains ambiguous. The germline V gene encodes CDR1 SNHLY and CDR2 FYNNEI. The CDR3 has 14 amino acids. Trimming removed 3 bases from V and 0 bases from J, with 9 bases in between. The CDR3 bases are TGTGCCAGCAGTGACCGCGGTCTCTCCTACGAGCAGTACTTC. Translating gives CASSDRGLSYEQYF.

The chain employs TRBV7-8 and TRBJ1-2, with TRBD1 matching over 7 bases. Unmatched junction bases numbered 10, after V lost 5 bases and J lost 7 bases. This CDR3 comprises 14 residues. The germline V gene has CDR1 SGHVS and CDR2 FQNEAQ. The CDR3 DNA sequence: TGTGCCAGCAGCCTCCGGACAGGCGGTGTTGGCTACACCTTC. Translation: CASSLRTGGVGYTF.

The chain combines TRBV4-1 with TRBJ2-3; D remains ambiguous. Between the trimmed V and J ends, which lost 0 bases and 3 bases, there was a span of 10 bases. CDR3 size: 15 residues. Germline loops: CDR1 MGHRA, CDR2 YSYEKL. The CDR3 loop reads CASSQDGPKTDTQYF. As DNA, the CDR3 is TGCGCCAGCAGCCAAGACGGGCCGAAGACAGATACGCAGTATTTT.

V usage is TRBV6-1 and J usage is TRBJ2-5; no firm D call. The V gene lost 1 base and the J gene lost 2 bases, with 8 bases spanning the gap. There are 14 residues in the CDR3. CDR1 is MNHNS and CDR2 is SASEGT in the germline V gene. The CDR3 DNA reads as TGTGCCAGCAGTGAAGGGTGGAATCAAGAGACCCAGTACTTC. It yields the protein CASSEGWNQETQYF.

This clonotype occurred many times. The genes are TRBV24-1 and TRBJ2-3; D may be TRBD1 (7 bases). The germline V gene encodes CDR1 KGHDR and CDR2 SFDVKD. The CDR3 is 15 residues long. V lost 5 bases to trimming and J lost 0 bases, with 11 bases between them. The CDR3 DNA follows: TGTGCCACCAGTGTACAGGGGACTAGCACAGATACGCAGTATTTT. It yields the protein CATSVQGTSTDTQYF.

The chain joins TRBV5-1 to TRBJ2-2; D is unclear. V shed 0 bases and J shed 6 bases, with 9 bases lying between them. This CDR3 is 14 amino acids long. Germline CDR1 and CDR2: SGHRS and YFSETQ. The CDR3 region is CASSLGSSPGELFF. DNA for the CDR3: TGCGCCAGCAGCTTGGGCAGCAGCCCCGGGGAGCTGTTTTTT.

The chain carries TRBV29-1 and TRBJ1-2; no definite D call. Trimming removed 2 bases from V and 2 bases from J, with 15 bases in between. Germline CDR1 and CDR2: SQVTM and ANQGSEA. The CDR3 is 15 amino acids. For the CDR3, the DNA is TGCAGCGTTGAAAGGCAAAGTTCACTCAACTATGGCTACACCTTC. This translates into CSVERQSSLNYGYTF.

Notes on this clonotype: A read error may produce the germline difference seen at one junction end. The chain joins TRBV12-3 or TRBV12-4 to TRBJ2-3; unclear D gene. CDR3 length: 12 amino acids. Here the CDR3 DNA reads TGTGCCAGCAGTTTGGGTCAATATACGCGGTATTTT. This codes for CASSLGQYTRYF.

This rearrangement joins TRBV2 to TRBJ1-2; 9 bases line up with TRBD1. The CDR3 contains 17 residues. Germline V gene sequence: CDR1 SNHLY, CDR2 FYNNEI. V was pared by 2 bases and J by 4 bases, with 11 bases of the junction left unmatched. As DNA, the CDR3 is TGTGCCAGCAGTGAAAGTTCCGGGACAGGGAATGGCTATGGCTACACCTTC. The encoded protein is CASSESSGTGNGYGYTF.

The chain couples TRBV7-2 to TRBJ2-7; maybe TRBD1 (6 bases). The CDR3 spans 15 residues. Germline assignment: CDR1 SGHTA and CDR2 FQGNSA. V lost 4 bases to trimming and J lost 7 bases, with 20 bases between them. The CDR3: CASSSGHFSYNEQYF. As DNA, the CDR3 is TGTGCCAGCAGCTCGGGACATTTCTCCTACAATGAGCAGTACTTC.

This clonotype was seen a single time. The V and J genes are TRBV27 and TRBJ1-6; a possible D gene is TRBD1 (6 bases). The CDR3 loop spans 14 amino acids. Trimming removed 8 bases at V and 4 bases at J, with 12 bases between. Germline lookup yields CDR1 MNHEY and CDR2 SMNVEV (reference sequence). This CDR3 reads CASCGTPYNSPLHF. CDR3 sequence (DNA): TGTGCCAGCTGTGGGACACCGTATAATTCACCCCTCCACTTT.

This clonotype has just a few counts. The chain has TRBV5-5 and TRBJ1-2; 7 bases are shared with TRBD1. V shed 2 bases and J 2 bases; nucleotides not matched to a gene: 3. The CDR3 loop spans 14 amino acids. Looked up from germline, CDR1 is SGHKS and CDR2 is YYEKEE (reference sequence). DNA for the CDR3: TGTGCCAGCAGCTTCGGGGGACAGAACTATGGCTACACCTTC. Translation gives CASSFGGQNYGYTF.

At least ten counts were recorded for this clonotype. CDR3 sequence (DNA): TGCGCCAGCAGCCAAGTATTGACGGGCAATCAGCCCCAGCATTTT. This codes for CASSQVLTGNQPQHF. The chain employs TRBV4-1 and TRBJ1-5, with D unclear. The CDR3 contains 15 residues. V was clipped by 1 base and J by 2 bases, with 9 bases between them. Germline V gene lookup returns CDR1 MGHRA and CDR2 YSYEKL.

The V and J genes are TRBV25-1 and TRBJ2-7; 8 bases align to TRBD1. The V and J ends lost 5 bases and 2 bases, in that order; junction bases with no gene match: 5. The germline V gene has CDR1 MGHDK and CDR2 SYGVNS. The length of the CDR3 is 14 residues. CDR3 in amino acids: CASSRQGYTYEQYF. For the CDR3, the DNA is TGTGCCAGCAGTCGACAGGGGTATACCTACGAGCAGTACTTC.

In DNA, the CDR3 is TGTGCCAGCAGTTTCGGGGAGGCCAACGTCCTGACTTTC. It translates to CASSFGEANVLTF. The gene calls are TRBV12-3 or TRBV12-4 and TRBJ2-6, with D perhaps matching TRBD2 (5 bases). The CDR3 is 13 amino acids. V dropped 3 bases and J dropped 6 bases, with 6 bases sitting between them.

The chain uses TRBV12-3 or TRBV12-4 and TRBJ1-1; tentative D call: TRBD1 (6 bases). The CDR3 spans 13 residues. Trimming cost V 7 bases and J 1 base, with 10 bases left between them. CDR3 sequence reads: CASTGQRNTEAFF. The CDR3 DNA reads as TGTGCCAGCACTGGACAGCGGAACACTGAAGCTTTCTTT.

The CDR3 region has the DNA TGTGCCAGCAGTTGGGGGACTAGCGGCATAAATGAGCAGTTCTTC. Translation: CASSWGTSGINEQFF. The chain employs TRBV12-3 or TRBV12-4 and TRBJ2-1; 11 positions agree with TRBD2. The CDR3 has 15 amino acids. Unmatched junction bases numbered 6, after V lost 4 bases and J lost 7 bases.

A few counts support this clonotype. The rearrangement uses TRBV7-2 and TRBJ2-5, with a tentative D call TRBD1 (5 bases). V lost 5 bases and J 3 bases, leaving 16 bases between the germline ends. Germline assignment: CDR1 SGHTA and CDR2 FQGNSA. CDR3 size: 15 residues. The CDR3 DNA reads TGTGCCAGCAGCACCCAAGCCAGGGTGGAAGAGACCCAGTACTTC. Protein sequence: CASSTQARVEETQYF.

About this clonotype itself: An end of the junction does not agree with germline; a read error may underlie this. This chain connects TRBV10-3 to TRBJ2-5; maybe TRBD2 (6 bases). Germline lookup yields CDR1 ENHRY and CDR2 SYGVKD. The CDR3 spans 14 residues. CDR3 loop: CAIRESGGTETQYF. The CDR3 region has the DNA TGTGCCATCCGTGAGTCCGGGGGAACCGAGACCCAGTACTTC.

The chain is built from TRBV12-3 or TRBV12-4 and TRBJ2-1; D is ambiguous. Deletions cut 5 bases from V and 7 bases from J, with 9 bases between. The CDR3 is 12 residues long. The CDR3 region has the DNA TGTGCCAGCAGTACCGGGTGGAATGAGCAGTTCTTC. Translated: CASSTGWNEQFF.

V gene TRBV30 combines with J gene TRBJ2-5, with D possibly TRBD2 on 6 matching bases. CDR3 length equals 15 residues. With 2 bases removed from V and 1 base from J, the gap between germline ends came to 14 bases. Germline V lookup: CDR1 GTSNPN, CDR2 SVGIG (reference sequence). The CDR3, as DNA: TGTGCCTGGAGTTATAGCGGTACAACCCAAGAGACCCAGTACTTC. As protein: CAWSYSGTTQETQYF.

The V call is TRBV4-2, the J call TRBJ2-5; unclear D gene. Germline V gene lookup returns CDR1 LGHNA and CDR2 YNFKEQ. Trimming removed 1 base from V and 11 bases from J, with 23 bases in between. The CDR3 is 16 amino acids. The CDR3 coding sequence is TGTGCCAGCAGCCAAGTACCAGGAAACCTCGGCAATGAGCAGTACTTC. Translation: CASSQVPGNLGNEQYF.

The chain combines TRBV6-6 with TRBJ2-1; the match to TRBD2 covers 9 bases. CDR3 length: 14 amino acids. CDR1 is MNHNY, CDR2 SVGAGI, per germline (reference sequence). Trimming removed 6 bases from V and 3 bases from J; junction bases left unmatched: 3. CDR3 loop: CASRERGDYNEQFF. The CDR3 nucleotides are TGTGCCAGCAGAGAGCGGGGGGACTACAATGAGCAGTTCTTC.

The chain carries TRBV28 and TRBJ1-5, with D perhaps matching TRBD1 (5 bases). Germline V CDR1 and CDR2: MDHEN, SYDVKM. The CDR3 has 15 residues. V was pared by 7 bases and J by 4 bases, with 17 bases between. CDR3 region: CASTGTGWGNQPQHF. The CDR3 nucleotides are TGTGCCAGCACCGGGACCGGGTGGGGAAATCAGCCCCAGCATTTT.

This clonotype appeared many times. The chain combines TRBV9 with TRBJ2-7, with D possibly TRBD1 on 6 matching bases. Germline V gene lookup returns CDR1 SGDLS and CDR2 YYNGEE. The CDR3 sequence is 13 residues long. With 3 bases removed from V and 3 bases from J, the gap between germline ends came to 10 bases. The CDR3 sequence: CASSDQTGYEQYF. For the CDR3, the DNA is TGTGCCAGCAGCGACCAGACAGGCTACGAGCAGTACTTC.